This T cell receptor beta chain was identified in a study of cytomegalovirus exposure and HLA in healthy donors. In the PCR, 60 Vbeta and 13 Jbeta primers were used. Profiling relied on immunoSEQ multiplex PCR, and the TCRdb table lists in-frame clones only, not all of them. The profile shows about 81,000 clones, 77% of them singletons. In its sample, this clone was seen once. No antigen is known for it. Overall study findings and caveats: Owing to their indistinguishability, certain V segments, notably TRBV6-2 and TRBV6-3, were excluded.

V lost 1 base, J lost 7 bases, and 11 bases lay in between. From germline, CDR1 is GTSNPN and CDR2 SVGIG (reference sequence). The CDR3 consists of 12 residues. V gene TRBV30 combines with J gene TRBJ2-7; D is perhaps TRBD2 (5 bases). The sequenced sample was PBMCs. The receptor comes from a man aged 45 to 65 in good health and CMV-seropositive. CDR3 amino acids: CAWSDTRREQYF. In DNA, the CDR3 is TGTGCCTGGAGTGATACTAGACGGGAGCAGTACTTC.